This passage covers 30 T cell receptor beta chains from one sample sequenced in a study of shared T cell receptors in the human thymus. Assay: immunoSEQ multiplex PCR; the TCRdb copy retains only in-frame clones and omits some. The table includes hundreds of thousands of clones, roughly 90% detected once. This sample was also put to use in a study of human thymus T cells.

Sequenced sample: thymocytes. The receptors originated from a boy less than two years old with a congenital heart defect.

The chain couples TRBV10-3 to TRBJ1-2; TRBD1 aligns across 7 bases. The CDR3 extends over 13 amino acids. Germline trimming cut 0 bases from V and 7 bases from J; bases unmatched to any gene: 2. Looked up from germline, CDR1 is ENHRY and CDR2 is SYGVKD. CDR3 region: CAISESRDSGYTF. The CDR3 DNA sequence: TGTGCCATCAGTGAGTCCCGGGACAGTGGCTACACCTTC.

The chain combines TRBV6-5 with TRBJ2-5; TRBD1 matches at 7 bases. J was trimmed by 4 bases and V by 5 bases; bases with no gene match: 7. Germline V gene data show CDR1 as MNHEY and CDR2 as SVGAGI. This CDR3 contains 14 residues. The CDR3, as DNA: TGTGCCAGCAGTCGTACAGGGGTAGGAGAGACCCAGTACTTC. This gives the protein CASSRTGVGETQYF.

The rearrangement joins TRBV28 to TRBJ2-3; D is uncertain. Germline V gene lookup returns CDR1 MDHEN and CDR2 SYDVKM. The ends were cut back, 5 bases at V and 7 bases at J, with 10 bases in the middle. This CDR3 spans 12 amino acids. DNA for the CDR3: TGTGCCAGCAGTACTCGCTCCCATACGCAGTATTTT. Residues: CASSTRSHTQYF.

The chain couples TRBV7-2 to TRBJ2-7; TRBD1 agrees at 9 bases. The germline CDR1 and CDR2 sequences are SGHTA and FQGNSA. The J segment lost 4 bases and the V segment lost 5 bases, leaving 9 bases of the junction unmatched. This CDR3 comprises 15 residues. The CDR3 protein is CASSPGTGLPYEQYF. In DNA form, the CDR3 reads TGTGCCAGCAGCCCAGGGACAGGGCTTCCATACGAGCAGTACTTC. Variable domain in full (rest from reference TRBV7-2 and TRBJ2-7): GAGVSQSPSNKVTEKGKDVELRCDPISGHTALYWYRQSLGQGLEFLIYFQGNSAPDKSGLPSDRFSAERTGGSVSTLTIQRTQQEDSAVYLCASSPGTGLPYEQYFGPGTRLTVT.

The V and J genes are TRBV29-1 and TRBJ2-1; 7 bases map to TRBD1. Germline-derived CDR1 and CDR2 are SQVTM and ANQGSEA. The length of the CDR3 is 15 residues. V dropped 6 bases and J dropped 5; count of bases not matched to a gene: 13. CDR3 protein: CSVVPGQLFHNEQFF. The CDR3 DNA reads TGCAGCGTGGTCCCGGGACAGTTGTTTCACAATGAGCAGTTCTTC.

The chain has TRBV7-8 and TRBJ2-3, with 8 bases that match TRBD2. Germline V lookup: CDR1 SGHVS, CDR2 FQNEAQ. V was pared by 7 bases and J by 9 bases, with 6 bases of the junction left unmatched. The CDR3 totals 12 residues. Here the CDR3 reads CASTGGEPTQYF. CDR3 nucleotide sequence: TGTGCCAGCACGGGAGGGGAGCCCACGCAGTATTTT.

This rearrangement joins TRBV6-1 to TRBJ2-3, with 13 bases lining up with TRBD2. J was trimmed by 14 bases and V by 6 bases; bases with no gene match: 14. Per the germline V gene, CDR1 is MNHNS and CDR2 is SASEGT. The CDR3 length is 15 residues. CDR3 sequence: CASSAPGTSGNTTYF. In nucleotides, the CDR3 is TGTGCCAGCAGCGCCCCCGGGACTAGCGGGAACACTACGTATTTT.

V and J are TRBV7-6 and TRBJ2-4; 7 positions agree with TRBD2. CDR3 length: 21 residues. Germline-derived CDR1 and CDR2 are SGHVS and FNYEAQ. V was pared by 0 bases and J by 1 base, with 18 bases of the junction left unmatched. As DNA, the CDR3 is TGTGCCAGCAGCTTAGCGTTCGCTAGCGGCCCTAGGGTGGCGGCCAAAAACATTCAGTACTTC. Its protein is CASSLAFASGPRVAAKNIQYF.

J is TRBJ2-7 and V is TRBV21-1; TRBD2 is the table's D call and was not checked against the DNA. TRBV21-1 is designated a pseudogene. The CDR3 extends over 17 amino acids. The CDR3 DNA reads as TGTGCCAGCAGCAAAGACTGGGGCGGGAGGCCCTCCTACGAGCAGTACTTC. Translation: CASSKDWGGRPSYEQYF.

This chain uses TRBV5-4 with TRBJ2-2; 9 bases line up with TRBD1. Germline CDR1 and CDR2: SGHNT and YYREEE (reference sequence). The V gene end was trimmed by 3 bases and the J gene end by 3 bases; junction bases not matched to a gene: 3. The CDR3 consists of 15 residues. The CDR3 DNA follows: TGTGCCAGCAGCTACAGGGGGCGGGACACCGGGGAGCTGTTTTTT. Protein product: CASSYRGRDTGELFF. Full variable domain (rest looked up from reference TRBV5-4 and TRBJ2-2): ETGVTQSPTHLIKTRGQQVTLRCSSQSGHNTVSWYQQALGQGPQFIFQYYREEENGRGNFPPRFSGLQFPNYSSELNVNALELDDSALYLCASSYRGRDTGELFFGEGSRLTVL.

The rearrangement uses TRBV4-3 and TRBJ2-1; 10 nucleotides agree with TRBD2. The CDR3 extends over 17 amino acids. Germline CDR1 is LGHNA and CDR2 is YSLEER. V was pared by 4 bases and J by 3 bases, with 9 bases of the junction left unmatched. The CDR3 DNA follows: TGCGCCAGCAGCCCGAAGCCACTAGCGGGGTGCTACAATGAGCAGTTCTTC. Encoded protein: CASSPKPLAGCYNEQFF.

V is TRBV28 and J is TRBJ1-2; 10 bases map to TRBD1. The CDR3 is made up of 16 amino acids. The germline V gene has CDR1 MDHEN and CDR2 SYDVKM. The J segment lost 1 base and the V segment lost 6 bases, leaving 8 bases of the junction unmatched. The CDR3 sequence: CASSHDRGPLNYGYTF. The CDR3 DNA is TGTGCCAGCAGCCACGACAGGGGGCCGCTTAACTATGGCTACACCTTC.

V usage is TRBV7-4 and J usage is TRBJ2-1, with D possibly matching TRBD1 (6 bases). Germline CDR1 reads SGHVT; CDR2 reads SQSDAQ. Trimming pared 8 bases from V and 8 bases from J, leaving 16 bases between. The length of the CDR3 is 13 residues. CDR3 nucleotides: TGTGCCAGCCAACAACAGGGTACCCATGAGCAGTTCTTC. It codes for CASQQQGTHEQFF.

The V and J genes are TRBV2 and TRBJ2-1, with 11 positions matching TRBD2. The CDR3 covers 13 residues. The V and J ends lost 6 bases and 8 bases, in that order; junction bases with no gene match: 3. CDR1 is SNHLY and CDR2 is FYNNEI in the germline V gene. CDR3 in DNA: TGTGCCAGCAGACTAGCGGGAGACCATGAGCAGTTCTTC. Translated: CASRLAGDHEQFF. The variable domain in full, with the rest retrieved from reference TRBV2 and TRBJ2-1, is EPEVTQTPSHQVTQMGQEVILRCVPISNHLYFYWYRQILGQKVEFLVSFYNNEISEKSEIFDDQFSVERPDGSNFTLKIRSTKLEDSAMYFCASRLAGDHEQFFGPGTRLTVL.

The chain is built from TRBV6-6 and TRBJ2-1; 13 bases are shared with TRBD2. Germline CDR1 reads MNHNY; CDR2 reads SVGAGI (reference sequence). Trimming at V came to 7 bases and at J to 7 bases, leaving 7 bases not matched to a gene. The CDR3 consists of 15 residues. CDR3 sequence reads: CASTRTSGSGNEQFF. DNA of the CDR3: TGTGCCAGCACTCGGACTAGCGGGAGCGGGAATGAGCAGTTCTTC.

Regarding this clone: Distinct nucleotide sequences in the sample also encode this CDR3. The rearrangement joins TRBV11-3 to TRBJ2-1; D call uncertain. In germline, CDR1 is SGHNT, CDR2 YENEEA. With 1 base removed from V and 9 bases from J, the gap between germline ends came to 4 bases. This CDR3 spans 11 amino acids. CDR3: CASSLGLEQFF. Written as DNA, the CDR3 is TGTGCCAGCAGCTTAGGACTTGAGCAGTTCTTC. Combining the CDR3 with reference TRBV11-3 and TRBJ2-1 gives the whole variable domain EAGVVQSPRYKIIEKKQPVAFWCNPISGHNTLYWYLQNLGQGPELLIRYENEEAVDDSQLPKDRFSAERLKGVDSTLKIQPAELGDSAVYLCASSLGLEQFFGPGTRLTVL.

V usage is TRBV6-1 and J usage is TRBJ2-6, with a tentative D call TRBD2 (6 bases). Germline values: CDR1 MNHNS, CDR2 SASEGT. Deletions cut 3 bases from V and 4 bases from J, with 25 bases between. The CDR3 runs to 20 residues. The CDR3: CASSEAPGLRPPSGANVLTF. CDR3 DNA: TGTGCCAGCAGTGAGGCACCGGGACTCCGACCCCCGTCAGGGGCCAACGTCCTGACTTTC.

The chain uses TRBV2 and TRBJ2-5; possible D gene TRBD2, 6 bases. The germline V gene encodes CDR1 SNHLY and CDR2 FYNNEI. The CDR3 length is 12 residues. V lost 6 bases and J 5 bases, leaving 10 bases between the germline ends. This CDR3 is CASRDRGETQYF. In DNA form, the CDR3 reads TGTGCCAGCAGAGACCGGGGGGAGACCCAGTACTTC. The full variable domain, in which reference TRBV2 and TRBJ2-5 provide the parts outside the CDR3, is EPEVTQTPSHQVTQMGQEVILRCVPISNHLYFYWYRQILGQKVEFLVSFYNNEISEKSEIFDDQFSVERPDGSNFTLKIRSTKLEDSAMYFCASRDRGETQYFGPGTRLLVL.

This clone has only one observation. V gene TRBV7-3 combines with J gene TRBJ2-5; TRBD2 aligns across 11 bases. Per the germline V gene, CDR1 is SGHTA and CDR2 is FQGTGA. The CDR3 runs to 15 residues. Losses at the gene ends were 8 bases for V and 1 base for J; bases not matched to a gene: 6. CDR3 DNA sequence: TGTGCCAGCGGCCCGGGACTAGCGGCCCAAGAGACCCAGTACTTC. It codes for CASGPGLAAQETQYF.

This clone was observed a single time. The rearrangement uses TRBV11-3 and TRBJ2-1; D perhaps matches TRBD1 (5 bases). Per germline, CDR1 SGHNT and CDR2 YENEEA. V dropped 2 bases and J dropped 9 bases, with 32 bases sitting between them. This CDR3 has 20 amino acids. The CDR3 reads CASSLSPGCGPQGPNCEQFF. The CDR3 DNA reads TGTGCCAGCAGCTTATCACCCGGTTGCGGACCTCAGGGCCCCAACTGTGAGCAGTTCTTC.

The chain employs TRBV7-8 and TRBJ2-2; D remains unclear. Germline values: CDR1 SGHVS, CDR2 FQNEAQ. The CDR3 consists of 12 residues. The germline V and J ends were trimmed by 0 bases and 9 bases, with 5 bases remaining between them. CDR3 sequence: CASSLASWELFF. The CDR3 coding sequence is TGTGCCAGCAGCTTAGCCTCGTGGGAGCTGTTTTTT.

This chain links TRBV6-6 with TRBJ1-2, with 8 nucleotides matching TRBD1. The length of the CDR3 is 15 residues. Germline V CDR1 and CDR2: MNHNY, SVGAGI (reference sequence). V lost 2 bases to trimming and J lost 4 bases; unmatched junction nucleotides: 6. The CDR3 spells CASSYPDRASYGYTF. CDR3 coding DNA: TGTGCCAGCAGTTACCCGGACAGGGCAAGCTATGGCTACACCTTC.

The chain is built from TRBV4-2 and TRBJ2-4, with TRBD1 matching over 11 bases. The length of the CDR3 is 16 residues. Germline CDR1 and CDR2: LGHNA and YNFKEQ. V lost 0 bases and J lost 4; bases outside the gene matches: 2. In nucleotides, the CDR3 is TGTGCCAGCAGCCAAGATGGGACAGGGGGAAAAAACATTCAGTACTTC. Protein product: CASSQDGTGGKNIQYF.

The chain links TRBV29-1 to TRBJ1-1; D is perhaps TRBD1 (6 bases). This CDR3 is 13 amino acids long. The germline gives CDR1 SQVTM, CDR2 ANQGSEA. CDR3 DNA sequence: TGCAGTATAGTGGAGGGGGGGTTCACTGAAGCTTTCTTT. Protein: CSIVEGGFTEAFF.

This chain connects TRBV27 to TRBJ2-5; the match to TRBD2 covers 14 bases. Germline CDR1 reads MNHEY; CDR2 reads SMNVEV (reference sequence). CDR3 length: 16 residues. V was pared by 4 bases and J by 5 bases, with 6 bases of the junction left unmatched. CDR3: CASSSTSGRAGETQYF. In DNA, the CDR3 is TGTGCCAGCAGTTCGACTAGCGGGAGGGCAGGGGAGACCCAGTACTTC.

This rearrangement joins TRBV7-2 to TRBJ1-5, with a weak D call TRBD1 (6 bases). V was cut by 6 bases and J by 4 bases, with 10 bases left in between. The germline V gene encodes CDR1 SGHTA and CDR2 FQGNSA. There are 13 residues in the CDR3. The CDR3 loop reads CASSPDRNQPQHF. Written as DNA, the CDR3 is TGTGCCAGCAGTCCAGACAGGAATCAGCCCCAGCATTTT.

This clone was counted between two and nine times. V is TRBV19 and J is TRBJ1-6; D not resolved. The V gene lost 3 bases and the J gene lost 6 bases, with 9 bases spanning the gap. Germline CDR1 and CDR2: LNHDA and SQIVND (reference sequence). This CDR3 spans 14 amino acids. CDR3 in DNA: TGTGCCAGTAGTATGGGCGGGGTTAATTCACCCCTCCACTTT. It is translated as CASSMGGVNSPLHF.

This clone was picked up one time. The rearrangement joins TRBV15 to TRBJ2-1; 13 positions agree with TRBD2. From germline, CDR1 is LNHNV and CDR2 YYDKDF (reference sequence). After removal of 0 bases from V and 9 bases from J, the junction contained 11 bases not matched to a gene. This CDR3 has 18 amino acids. The CDR3 reads CATSRERTSGRAGSEQFF. CDR3 nucleotide sequence: TGTGCCACCAGCAGAGAGCGTACTAGCGGGAGGGCCGGGTCTGAGCAGTTCTTC.

This chain links TRBV6-1 with TRBJ1-2; 9 bases fit TRBD1. There are 12 residues in the CDR3. Germline V lookup: CDR1 MNHNS, CDR2 SASEGT. J lost 8 bases, V lost 9 bases, and 7 bases had no gene match. The CDR3 loop reads CARKDRGEGYTF. CDR3 nucleotides: TGTGCCAGGAAAGACAGGGGGGAAGGCTACACCTTC.

The V gene is TRBV18, the J gene TRBJ2-2, with D possibly TRBD2 on 5 matching bases. CDR3 size: 16 residues. Trimming took off 3 bases at V and 2 bases at J, with 13 bases between the two ends. Germline CDR1 KGHSH, CDR2 LQKENI. The CDR3 region is CASSPEEGGNTGELFF. CDR3 DNA sequence: TGTGCCAGCTCACCTGAAGAGGGTGGAAACACCGGGGAGCTGTTTTTT.